A single sample is the source of the 10 T cell receptor beta chains below, sequenced in a study of T cells in Graves' hyperthyroidism and ophthalmopathy. TCR beta CDR3 sequences were amplified from RNA transcripts. Carried out on the TCR CDR3, a first-round RT-PCR used the HTBI primer set. TCRdb passed the multiplex PCR reads through MiXCR, listing each CDR3 protein once. The sample lists around 440,000 distinct CDR3 sequences, roughly 14% occurring once. The sample was blood. These receptor sequences come from a young woman with Graves' hyperthyroidism.

This clonotype came up a few times. The genes are TRBV4-1 and TRBJ2-7; 10 nucleotides align to TRBD1. Losses at the gene ends were 4 bases for V and 7 bases for J; bases not matched to a gene: 13. This CDR3 contains 16 residues. Germline V gene data show CDR1 as MGHRA and CDR2 as YSYEKL. The CDR3 reads CASSLSPGQGPREQYF. CDR3 coding DNA: TGCGCCAGCAGCCTCTCTCCGGGACAGGGGCCCCGTGAGCAGTACTTC.

J is TRBJ1-5 and V is TRBV2; 7 bases fit TRBD1. From germline, CDR1 is SNHLY and CDR2 FYNNEI. The CDR3 contains 17 residues. Trimming removed 5 bases from V and 3 bases from J; junction bases left unmatched: 13. The CDR3 coding sequence is TGTGCCAGCAGTTTATTTCAGGGGGAGATGATCAATCAGCCCCAGCATTTT. It encodes CASSLFQGEMINQPQHF.

This clonotype was picked up many times. This sequence joins TRBV20-1 and TRBJ2-5, with D maybe TRBD1 (6 bases). This CDR3 is built from 13 residues. V lost 6 bases, J lost 7 bases, and 18 bases lay in between. Germline values: CDR1 DFQATT, CDR2 SNEGSKA (reference sequence). The CDR3 reads CSARDIQKGTQYF. CDR3 bases: TGCAGTGCCAGGGACATCCAAAAGGGGACCCAGTACTTC.

The genes are TRBV29-1 and TRBJ2-5, with TRBD2 as a possible D gene (6 bases). CDR1 is SQVTM, CDR2 ANQGSEA, per germline. The V and J ends lost 2 bases and 4 bases respectively, with 17 bases between them. This CDR3 comprises 15 residues. The CDR3, as DNA: TGCAGCGTTGAAATCCGGGGGTGGGACCGAGAGACCCAGTACTTC. Translating gives CSVEIRGWDRETQYF. Combining the CDR3 with reference TRBV29-1 and TRBJ2-5 gives the whole variable domain SAVISQKPSRDICQRGTSLTIQCQVDSQVTMMFWYRQQPGQSLTLIATANQGSEATYESGFVIDKFPISRPNLTFSTLTVSNMSPEDSSIYLCSVEIRGWDRETQYFGPGTRLLVL.

This clonotype was recorded at least ten times. The rearrangement uses TRBV11-2 and TRBJ1-6; D is undetermined. The CDR3 totals 13 residues. V lost 1 base and J 14 bases, leaving 12 bases between the germline ends. Germline loops: CDR1 SGHAT, CDR2 FQNNGV. The CDR3 reads CASSLGGPSALHF. For the CDR3, the DNA is TGTGCCAGCAGCTTAGGTGGACCTTCGGCCCTCCACTTT.

The sample holds many counts of this clonotype. The J gene is TRBJ2-3, the V gene TRBV15, with no clear D. Germline CDR1 LNHNV, CDR2 YYDKDF (reference sequence). The ends were cut back, 5 bases at V and 6 bases at J, with 9 bases in the middle. This CDR3 is built from 12 residues. This CDR3 is CATSDPPDTQYF. The CDR3 nucleotides read TGTGCCACCAGCGACCCTCCGGATACGCAGTATTTT.

This chain uses TRBV10-2 with TRBJ2-4; a possible D gene is TRBD2 (5 bases). Germline lookup yields CDR1 WSHSY and CDR2 SAAADI. With 7 bases removed from V and 0 bases from J, the gap between germline ends came to 13 bases. This CDR3 is built from 15 residues. CDR3 DNA: TGCGCCAGCACCCAGAGGACTCTAGCCAAAAACATTCAGTACTTC. Translation: CASTQRTLAKNIQYF.

This clonotype was picked up many times. V and J are TRBV9 and TRBJ2-5; no reliable D call. Trimming took off 4 bases at V and 3 bases at J, with 16 bases between the two ends. There are 15 residues in the CDR3. The germline V gene encodes CDR1 SGDLS and CDR2 YYNGEE. The CDR3 DNA follows: TGTGCCAGCAGCCGCGAGCCATGGATAGAAGAGACCCAGTACTTC. It is translated as CASSREPWIEETQYF.

Points on this clonotype: The junction and the germline gene differ at one end; a read error may be behind it. The CDR3 here is CAGSLDDYEQYF. The CDR3 DNA is TGTGCCGGCAGCTTGGACGACTACGAGCAGTACTTC. This chain links TRBV12-3 or TRBV12-4 with TRBJ2-7, with D unresolved. This CDR3 contains 12 residues.

The table lists this clonotype with a few counts. This chain uses TRBV10-1 with TRBJ1-1, with 9 nucleotides matching TRBD1. V dropped 1 base and J dropped 4; count of bases not matched to a gene: 1. The CDR3 sequence is 14 residues long. CDR1 and CDR2 (germline): WNHNN, SYGVQD (reference sequence). The CDR3 DNA is TGCGCCAGCAGTGAGTACAGGGGGCTCACTGAAGCTTTCTTT. Protein sequence: CASSEYRGLTEAFF.